The 19 T cell receptor beta chains listed next were all sequenced from one sample in a study of T cell changes during pregnancy in multiple sclerosis. Method: immunoSEQ multiplex PCR; TCRdb's copy keeps in-frame clones and lacks some. There are over 20,000 clones in the sample; over 75% occur only once, and 7.6% lies in the top ten. The specimen comprised CD8+ T cells from peripheral blood mononuclear cells, sampled before pregnancy. The receptors originated from a female donor with multiple sclerosis, enrolled in a pregnancy study.

This clone was detected only once. The CDR3 region is CASSLAGTGQGGLRSNQPQHF. The CDR3, as DNA: TGTGCCAGCAGCTTAGCCGGGACGGGACAGGGTGGGTTGAGGAGCAATCAGCCCCAGCATTTT. The rearrangement joins TRBV7-2 to TRBJ1-5; 9 nucleotides line up with TRBD1. Trimming removed 0 bases from V and 1 base from J; junction bases left unmatched: 16. CDR3 length equals 21 residues. CDR1 and CDR2 (germline): SGHTA, FQGNSA.

The J gene is TRBJ2-7, the V gene TRBV27, with 7 bases that match TRBD1. CDR3 length equals 14 residues. CDR1 MNHEY and CDR2 SMNVEV come from the germline V gene (reference sequence). V was clipped by 6 bases and J by 0 bases; unmatched bases: 5. The DNA for the CDR3 is TGTGCCAGCAGCCCAGGGGGAAGCTCCTACGAGCAGTACTTC. Translating gives CASSPGGSSYEQYF.

The chain employs TRBV27 and TRBJ2-3; no definite D call. From germline, CDR1 is MNHEY and CDR2 SMNVEV (reference sequence). The CDR3 has 13 amino acids. The germline V and J ends were trimmed by 4 bases and 0 bases, with 5 bases remaining between them. The CDR3 is CASSSTSTDTQYF. CDR3 DNA: TGTGCCAGCAGTTCAACAAGCACAGATACGCAGTATTTT.

J is TRBJ2-7 and V is TRBV5-1; 16 positions agree with TRBD2. Germline CDR1 reads SGHRS; CDR2 reads YFSETQ. Trimming removed 4 bases from V and 2 bases from J; junction bases left unmatched: 3. The CDR3 totals 16 residues. The CDR3 region has the DNA TGCGCCAGCAGCCTAGGGACTAGCGGGAGGGCCTACGAGCAGTACTTC. Protein sequence: CASSLGTSGRAYEQYF.

The chain couples TRBV18 to TRBJ1-5; D is uncertain. Germline CDR1 is KGHSH and CDR2 is LQKENI. Trimming removed 3 bases from V and 4 bases from J, with 13 bases in between. The CDR3 totals 15 residues. The CDR3 loop is CASSPPDTVNQPQHF. CDR3 in DNA: TGTGCCAGCTCACCGCCCGATACGGTGAATCAGCCCCAGCATTTT.

The chain has TRBV27 and TRBJ2-7, with TRBD1 matching 9 bases. This CDR3 spans 16 amino acids. Germline CDR1 and CDR2: MNHEY and SMNVEV (reference sequence). J was trimmed by 1 base and V by 6 bases; bases with no gene match: 10. The CDR3 loop is CASSQQGAGPSYEQYF. In DNA form, the CDR3 reads TGTGCCAGCAGCCAACAGGGGGCCGGGCCATCCTACGAGCAGTACTTC.

The genes are TRBV7-3 and TRBJ2-7; TRBD2 aligns across 11 bases. From germline, CDR1 is SGHTA and CDR2 FQGTGA. The length of the CDR3 is 16 residues. J gave up 5 bases and V 0 bases, and 6 bases lay outside the gene matches. CDR3 protein: CASSLTASGRFHEQYF. CDR3 bases: TGTGCCAGCAGCTTAACTGCTAGCGGGAGGTTCCACGAGCAGTACTTC.

V gene TRBV28 combines with J gene TRBJ1-1, with 9 positions matching TRBD1. Germline V CDR1 and CDR2: MDHEN, SYDVKM. This CDR3 spans 18 amino acids. V shed 3 bases, J shed 1 base, and the junction held 12 bases outside the gene matches. The CDR3 region is CASSFVFPGQGPNTEAFF. The CDR3 DNA follows: TGTGCCAGCAGTTTTGTATTTCCGGGACAGGGCCCGAACACTGAAGCTTTCTTT. The complete variable domain, with remaining parts taken from reference TRBV28 and TRBJ1-1, reads DVKVTQSSRYLVKRTGEKVFLECVQDMDHENMFWYRQDPGLGLRLIYFSYDVKMKEKGDIPEGYSVSREKKERFSLILESASTNQTSMYLCASSFVFPGQGPNTEAFFGQGTRLTVV.

The chain combines TRBV7-2 with TRBJ1-1; a weak D match, TRBD1 (5 bases). The CDR3 consists of 16 residues. CDR1 and CDR2 from the germline V gene are SGHTA and FQGNSA. V lost 5 bases and J lost 7, with 23 bases in between. The CDR3 loop reads CASSGGGKSLFGEAFF. The CDR3 nucleotides are TGTGCCAGCAGCGGCGGGGGGAAATCCCTTTTTGGTGAAGCTTTCTTT.

The genes are TRBV7-7 and TRBJ2-1; D not resolved. V dropped 2 bases and J dropped 0 bases, with 20 bases sitting between them. The CDR3 spans 19 residues. Germline V gene sequence: CDR1 SSHAT, CDR2 FNYEAQ (reference sequence). DNA of the CDR3: TGTGCCAGCAGCTTATTCCCTAGTACTTATCCCTACTCCTACAATGAGCAGTTCTTC. Amino acid sequence: CASSLFPSTYPYSYNEQFF.

The rearrangement links TRBV29-1 to TRBJ2-2, with D maybe TRBD1 (5 bases). Looked up from germline, CDR1 is SQVTM and CDR2 is ANQGSEA. The V and J ends lost 1 base and 3 bases respectively, with 9 bases between them. The CDR3 runs 14 residues. This CDR3 reads CSVEARADTGELFF. CDR3 coding DNA: TGCAGCGTTGAAGCCAGGGCCGACACCGGGGAGCTGTTTTTT.

The chain couples TRBV27 to TRBJ2-7, with TRBD1 matching 7 bases. Germline V gives CDR1 MNHEY, CDR2 SMNVEV (reference sequence). The CDR3 extends over 14 amino acids. Trimming took 5 bases from V and 5 from J; bases not matched to a gene: 9. The chain's CDR3 is CASSPTGVGHEQYF. CDR3 DNA sequence: TGTGCCAGCAGTCCCACAGGGGTAGGTCACGAGCAGTACTTC.

The genes are TRBV7-9 and TRBJ2-3; 7 bases map to TRBD1. The V gene's germline CDR1 is SEHNR and CDR2 FQNEAQ (reference sequence). With V trimmed by 3 bases and J by 3 bases, 12 bases remained unmatched. The CDR3 runs to 17 residues. CDR3 DNA sequence: TGTGCCAGCAGCTTTGCCGCGAGGAGCAGGGGGACAGATACGCAGTATTTT. Amino acids: CASSFAARSRGTDTQYF.

The rearrangement joins TRBV25-1 to TRBJ1-5; D is possibly TRBD1 (5 bases). The CDR3 runs 14 residues. The germline V and J ends were trimmed by 2 bases and 2 bases, with 7 bases remaining between them. Germline CDR1 MGHDK, CDR2 SYGVNS. In nucleotides, the CDR3 is TGTGCCAGCAGTGAAGGAGGGGGCAATCAGCCCCAGCATTTT. Translation gives CASSEGGGNQPQHF.

This clone came up once. The chain uses TRBV7-8 and TRBJ2-1; D might be TRBD2 (5 bases). V was clipped by 5 bases and J by 8 bases, with 19 bases between them. The CDR3 runs 15 residues. Germline V gene data show CDR1 as SGHVS and CDR2 as FQNEAQ. CDR3 sequence (DNA): TGTGCCAGCAGCCGAACTGAGTCCCCCGGGGATGAGCAGTTCTTC. As protein: CASSRTESPGDEQFF. The whole variable domain, remainder taken from reference TRBV7-8 and TRBJ2-1, is GAGVSQSPRYKVAKRGQDVALRCDPISGHVSLFWYQQALGQGPEFLTYFQNEAQLDKSGLPSDRFFAERPEGSVSTLKIQRTQQEDSAVYLCASSRTESPGDEQFFGPGTRLTVL.

This chain connects TRBV4-1 to TRBJ2-5, with 10 bases aligning to TRBD2. Germline V gives CDR1 MGHRA, CDR2 YSYEKL. Trimming took 0 bases from V and 3 from J; bases not matched to a gene: 4. This CDR3 contains 16 residues. The CDR3 bases are TGCGCCAGCAGCCAAGATCCTGGGACTAGCGAAGAGACCCAGTACTTC. Translation: CASSQDPGTSEETQYF.

The rearrangement links TRBV28 to TRBJ2-2; the match to TRBD1 covers 8 bases. From germline, CDR1 is MDHEN and CDR2 SYDVKM. This CDR3 has 15 amino acids. V was pared by 3 bases and J by 6 bases, with 6 bases of the junction left unmatched. The DNA for the CDR3 is TGTGCCAGCAGTTTCCCCTACAGGGGGGCCGGGGAGCTGTTTTTT. Residues: CASSFPYRGAGELFF. Filled out from reference TRBV28 and TRBJ2-2, the complete variable domain reads DVKVTQSSRYLVKRTGEKVFLECVQDMDHENMFWYRQDPGLGLRLIYFSYDVKMKEKGDIPEGYSVSREKKERFSLILESASTNQTSMYLCASSFPYRGAGELFFGEGSRLTVL.

V usage is TRBV5-6 and J usage is TRBJ2-7, with D tentatively TRBD2 (6 bases). CDR3 size: 16 residues. The germline gives CDR1 SGHDT, CDR2 YYEEEE. V was pared by 0 bases and J by 5 bases, with 18 bases between. CDR3 coding DNA: TGTGCCAGCAGCTTGGGTGGGACTCCCTTTTTGCACGAGCAGTACTTC. Its protein is CASSLGGTPFLHEQYF.

The J gene is TRBJ1-5, the V gene TRBV28, with D perhaps matching TRBD1 (6 bases). Trimming took off 3 bases at V and 0 bases at J, with 12 bases between the two ends. This CDR3 has 16 amino acids. Germline V gene sequence: CDR1 MDHEN, CDR2 SYDVKM. CDR3 coding DNA: TGTGCCAGCAGTTTCGGACAGCCCTATAGCAATCAGCCCCAGCATTTT. Residues: CASSFGQPYSNQPQHF.